Below are 14 T cell receptor beta chains sequenced from a single sample in a study of yellow fever vaccine responses in identical twins. A single record per CDR3 protein comes from TCRdb applying MiXCR to the RT-PCR reads. The sample has some 5,400 distinct CDR3 sequences; just over 85% are singletons. The material was T cells from blood (PBMCs), unsorted or a sorted subset (not recorded which), obtained before or after yellow fever vaccination (not recorded which). The receptors were gathered from a woman younger than 30 who received the yellow fever vaccine.

This clonotype was seen more than once but under ten times. The chain is built from TRBV23-1 and TRBJ2-1; 7 bases match TRBD2. TRBV23-1 is an ORF, with its function uncertain. This CDR3 region has 16 residues. V gave up 6 bases and J gave up 8 bases; unmatched junction bases: 16. The CDR3 region has the DNA TGCGCCAGCAGGCCCCGCGTTGGGGGGGATATCGATGAGCAGTTCTTC. Amino acid sequence: CASRPRVGGDIDEQFF.

This chain joins TRBV11-3 and TRBJ2-7, with 7 nucleotides matching TRBD2. CDR1 and CDR2 from the germline V gene are SGHNT and YENEEA. This CDR3 spans 14 amino acids. The V gene end was trimmed by 5 bases and the J gene end by 4 bases; junction bases not matched to a gene: 8. CDR3 sequence reads: CASSPGGGAYEQYF. CDR3 nucleotide sequence: TGTGCCAGCAGCCCGGGAGGAGGGGCGTACGAGCAGTACTTC.

The CDR3 spells CASSRDTSGANVLTF. CDR3 in DNA: TGTGCCAGCAGCAGAGATACCTCTGGGGCCAACGTCCTGACTTTC. The chain uses TRBV12-3 or TRBV12-4 and TRBJ2-6; D unresolved. This CDR3 is built from 15 residues. V was clipped by 6 bases and J by 0 bases, with 9 bases between them.

V is TRBV11-1 and J is TRBJ2-1; 10 bases map to TRBD2. CDR1 and CDR2 (germline): SGHAT, FQDESV (reference sequence). The V segment lost 2 bases and the J segment 10 bases; nucleotides outside the gene matches: 5. This CDR3 is 14 amino acids long. CDR3 residues: CASSLRLAGREQFF. CDR3 sequence (DNA): TGTGCCAGCAGCTTACGACTAGCGGGCCGGGAGCAGTTCTTC.

The chain couples TRBV13 to TRBJ1-1; D possibly corresponds to TRBD1 (6 bases). The V end lost 5 bases, the J end lost 3 bases, and 16 bases lay between the germline ends. CDR3 length: 15 amino acids. Germline-derived CDR1 and CDR2 are PRHDT and FYEKMQ (reference sequence). The CDR3 here is CASSLWGAADTEAFF. In DNA form, the CDR3 reads TGTGCCAGCAGCCTCTGGGGGGCCGCGGACACTGAAGCTTTCTTT. Full variable domain (rest looked up from reference TRBV13 and TRBJ1-1): AAGVIQSPRHLIKEKRETATLKCYPIPRHDTVYWYQQGPGQDPQFLISFYEKMQSDKGSIPDRFSAQQFSDYHSELNMSSLELGDSALYFCASSLWGAADTEAFFGQGTRLTVV.

The chain recombines TRBV15 with TRBJ1-2, with D possibly being TRBD1 (6 bases). The length of the CDR3 is 14 residues. Germline V lookup: CDR1 LNHNV, CDR2 YYDKDF (reference sequence). V lost 5 bases and J lost 6, with 16 bases in between. CDR3: CATSFKTGWDGYTF. The CDR3 DNA reads as TGTGCCACCAGCTTTAAGACAGGTTGGGATGGCTACACCTTC.

In this sample, this clonotype turned up once. The chain employs TRBV27 and TRBJ2-7; the D is unclear. Looked up from germline, CDR1 is MNHEY and CDR2 is SMNVEV (reference sequence). The CDR3 covers 13 residues. V lost 1 base to trimming and J lost 2 bases, with 6 bases between them. The CDR3 nucleotides read TGTGCCAGCAGTTTATACTTAACCTACGAGCAGTACTTC. Amino acid sequence: CASSLYLTYEQYF.

V usage is TRBV18 and J usage is TRBJ2-1, with TRBD1 identical over 7 bases. V lost 3 bases and J lost 6; bases outside the gene matches: 5. This CDR3 has 14 residues. In germline, CDR1 is KGHSH, CDR2 LQKENI. CDR3 in amino acids: CASSPPTGINEQFF. CDR3 bases: TGTGCCAGCTCACCCCCGACAGGGATCAATGAGCAGTTCTTC.

The rearrangement uses TRBV5-4 and TRBJ1-4; 7 bases agree with TRBD1. CDR1 SGHNT and CDR2 YYREEE come from the germline V gene (reference sequence). The CDR3 length is 16 residues. The V gene end was trimmed by 0 bases and the J gene end by 2 bases; junction bases not matched to a gene: 4. CDR3 in DNA: TGTGCCAGCAGCTTGGGGGGGACAGCTACTAATGAAAAACTGTTTTTT. Its protein is CASSLGGTATNEKLFF.

V is TRBV21-1 and J is TRBJ2-5. TRBV21-1 is a pseudogene locus. The CDR3 runs to 14 residues. The CDR3 spells CASSKQVGQETQYF. The CDR3 DNA is TGTGCCAGCAGCAAACAGGTGGGGCAAGAGACCCAGTACTTC.

The genes are TRBV11-1 and TRBJ2-7; 7 nucleotides match TRBD1. Germline CDR1 SGHAT, CDR2 FQDESV (reference sequence). The V segment lost 2 bases and the J segment 2 bases; nucleotides outside the gene matches: 6. This CDR3 is 15 amino acids long. CDR3 coding DNA: TGTGCCAGCAGCTTACCTCAGACAGGGACCTACGAGCAGTACTTC. Its protein product is CASSLPQTGTYEQYF. Using reference TRBV11-1 and TRBJ2-7 for the parts outside the CDR3, the full variable domain is EAEVAQSPRYKITEKSQAVAFWCDPISGHATLYWYRQILGQGPELLVQFQDESVVDDSQLPKDRFSAERLKGVDSTLKIQPAELGDSAMYLCASSLPQTGTYEQYFGPGTRLTVT.

This clonotype came up a few times. This sequence joins TRBV2 and TRBJ2-1; 12 nucleotides align to TRBD2. CDR3 length equals 15 residues. Per germline, CDR1 SNHLY and CDR2 FYNNEI. V shed 7 bases and J 5 bases; nucleotides not matched to a gene: 6. The CDR3 bases are TGTGCCAGCACCTCTAGCGGGGGGGGTAACAATGAGCAGTTCTTC. Translated, it gives CASTSSGGGNNEQFF. The variable domain in full, completed from reference TRBV2 and TRBJ2-1, reads EPEVTQTPSHQVTQMGQEVILRCVPISNHLYFYWYRQILGQKVEFLVSFYNNEISEKSEIFDDQFSVERPDGSNFTLKIRSTKLEDSAMYFCASTSSGGGNNEQFFGPGTRLTVL.

CDR3: CASGGTTAGELFF. The CDR3 nucleotides are TGCGCCAGCGGAGGGACAACGGCCGGGGAGCTGTTTTTT. The chain carries TRBV5-1 and TRBJ2-2; D tentatively fits TRBD1 or TRBD2 (6 bases each). V was pared by 7 bases and J by 6 bases, with 13 bases between. The CDR3 totals 13 residues. The germline V gene encodes CDR1 SGHRS and CDR2 YFSETQ.

The rearrangement links TRBV28 to TRBJ2-3; 8 nucleotides match TRBD1. CDR3 length: 15 residues. Germline V gene data show CDR1 as MDHEN and CDR2 as SYDVKM. With V trimmed by 4 bases and J by 4 bases, 7 bases remained unmatched. CDR3 protein: CASSSPGGKADTQYF. The CDR3 DNA follows: TGTGCCAGCAGTTCTCCAGGGGGCAAAGCAGATACGCAGTATTTT.